This T cell receptor beta chain comes out of a study of Ad26.COV2.S vaccination and SARS-CoV-2 variants. Clones were read by immunoSEQ multiplex PCR, and TCRdb kept only the in-frame ones, dropping some. This table holds some 370,000 clones, 80% to 90% found once. Treatment described: 15 to 20 received Ad26.COV2.S at low or high dose, single or two shots; 5 received placebo; per-sample allocation not given. Vaccine and placebo recipients were sampled on day 63 after the first injection. Sequenced here: peripheral blood, sampled in a trial of Ad26.COV2.S vaccine versus placebo. This TCR derives from a person aged 18-65 years who received the Ad26.COV2.S COVID-19 vaccine or a placebo.

The CDR3, as DNA: TGTGCCAGCAGCGAACTAGCGGGAGTATCGTGGCAGTTCTTC. This gives the protein CASSELAGVSWQFF. This chain connects TRBV7-6 to TRBJ2-1, with 11 bases lining up with TRBD2. The CDR3 runs 14 residues. The germline V gene encodes CDR1 SGHVS and CDR2 FNYEAQ. Losses at the gene ends were 5 bases for V and 12 bases for J; bases not matched to a gene: 9.